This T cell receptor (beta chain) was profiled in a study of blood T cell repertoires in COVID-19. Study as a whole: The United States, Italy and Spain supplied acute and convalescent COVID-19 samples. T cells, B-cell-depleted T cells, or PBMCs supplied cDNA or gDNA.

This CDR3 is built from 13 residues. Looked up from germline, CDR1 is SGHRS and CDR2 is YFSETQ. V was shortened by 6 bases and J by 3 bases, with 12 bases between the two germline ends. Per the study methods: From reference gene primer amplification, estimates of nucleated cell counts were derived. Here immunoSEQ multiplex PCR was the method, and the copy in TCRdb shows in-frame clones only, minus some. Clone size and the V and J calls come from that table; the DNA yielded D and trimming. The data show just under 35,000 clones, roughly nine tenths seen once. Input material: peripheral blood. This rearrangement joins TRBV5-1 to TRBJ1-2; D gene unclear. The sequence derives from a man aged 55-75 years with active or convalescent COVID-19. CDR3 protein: CASTENIYYGYTF. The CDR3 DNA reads TGCGCCAGCACGGAGAACATCTACTATGGCTACACCTTC.